One sample yielded the 24 T cell receptor beta chains listed below, sequenced in a study of T cells in localized non-small cell lung cancer. TCRdb keeps only in-frame clones here, not all; method: immunoSEQ multiplex PCR. The table includes 55,000 or so clones, roughly 80% detected once. Here the sequenced sample was PBMCs, taken before any cancer treatment. These receptors were obtained from a woman aged 35 to 69 with stage II lung adenocarcinoma.

V is TRBV6-1 and J is TRBJ2-5, with 12 bases identical to TRBD2. Germline assignment: CDR1 MNHNS and CDR2 SASEGT. The CDR3 totals 16 residues. J gave up 1 base and V 2 bases, and 2 bases lay outside the gene matches. In nucleotides, the CDR3 is TGTGCCAGCAGTGAACTAGCGGGGGGGCCCCAAGAGACCCAGTACTTC. Translating gives CASSELAGGPQETQYF.

This clone turned up a few times. A junction boundary mismatches the germline segment, possibly from a read error. Other DNA sequences of this sample code for an identical CDR3. This chain uses TRBV28 with TRBJ1-1; D gene uncertain. CDR1 MDHEN and CDR2 SYDVKM come from the germline V gene. The CDR3 covers 11 residues. The CDR3 sequence is CASGLNTEAFF. The CDR3 DNA follows: TGTGCCAGCGGTTTGAACACTGAAGCTTTCTTT.

This chain connects TRBV30 to TRBJ1-5; D is undetermined. V was pared by 5 bases and J by 0 bases, with 8 bases between. The V gene's germline CDR1 is GTSNPN and CDR2 SVGIG (reference sequence). This CDR3 is built from 13 residues. The CDR3 sequence: CAWSEYSNQPQHF. DNA for the CDR3: TGTGCCTGGTCAGAGTATAGCAATCAGCCCCAGCATTTT.

The rearrangement links TRBV7-2 to TRBJ1-3, with TRBD1 matching over 10 bases. The germline V gene encodes CDR1 SGHTA and CDR2 FQGNSA. The ends lost 5 bases at V and 3 bases at J; junction bases unmatched: 4. This CDR3 contains 15 residues. The CDR3 is CASSLRTGGGNTIYF. CDR3 in DNA: TGTGCCAGCAGCCTACGGACAGGGGGTGGAAACACCATATATTTT.

The rearrangement joins TRBV7-9 to TRBJ2-1; 9 bases fit TRBD1. The CDR3 totals 15 residues. Unmatched junction bases numbered 10, after V lost 5 bases and J lost 8 bases. Germline lookup yields CDR1 SEHNR and CDR2 FQNEAQ (reference sequence). The CDR3 spells CASSTTGTGLDEQFF. In DNA, the CDR3 is TGTGCCAGCAGCACAACCGGGACAGGGCTAGATGAGCAGTTCTTC. The variable domain in full, with the rest retrieved from reference TRBV7-9 and TRBJ2-1, is DTGVSQNPRHKITKRGQNVTFRCDPISEHNRLYWYRQTLGQGPEFLTYFQNEAQLEKSRLLSDRFSAERPKGSFSTLEIQRTEQGDSAMYLCASSTTGTGLDEQFFGPGTRLTVL.

The rearrangement joins TRBV7-2 to TRBJ1-5; 9 bases match TRBD1. The length of the CDR3 is 16 residues. Germline V CDR1 and CDR2: SGHTA, FQGNSA. The V and J ends lost 1 base and 7 bases, in that order; junction bases with no gene match: 8. The CDR3 region has the DNA TGTGCCAGCAGCTTAGGTAACACAGGGGGCAGACAGCCCCAGCATTTT. This gives the protein CASSLGNTGGRQPQHF.

The V gene is TRBV19, the J gene TRBJ1-5; 7 nucleotides align to TRBD1. The CDR3 sequence is 16 residues long. Trimming at V came to 3 bases and at J to 9 bases, leaving 14 bases not matched to a gene. The germline V gene encodes CDR1 LNHDA and CDR2 SQIVND (reference sequence). The CDR3 reads CASSMNLQGIDRPQHF. CDR3 bases: TGTGCCAGTAGTATGAACTTACAGGGGATTGATCGGCCCCAGCATTTT.

The chain combines TRBV10-3 with TRBJ2-1; 7 positions match TRBD1. The germline CDR1 and CDR2 sequences are ENHRY and SYGVKD. The V segment lost 3 bases and the J segment 16 bases; nucleotides outside the gene matches: 9. The CDR3 length is 12 residues. CDR3 in DNA: TGTGCCATCAGTGACAACACTCGAGGGGGCTTCTTC. It encodes CAISDNTRGGFF.

The gene calls are TRBV6-5 and TRBJ1-4, with D maybe TRBD1 (5 bases). The germline gives CDR1 MNHEY, CDR2 SVGAGI. The CDR3 has 14 amino acids. V shed 8 bases and J shed 6 bases, with 16 bases lying between them. The CDR3 loop is CASATRDFYEKLFF. The CDR3 bases are TGTGCCAGCGCAACGAGGGACTTCTATGAAAAACTGTTTTTT.

J is TRBJ2-7 and V is TRBV18; TRBD2 aligns across 14 bases. Germline CDR1 reads KGHSH; CDR2 reads LQKENI. The CDR3 length is 17 residues. Trimming removed 2 bases from V and 6 bases from J; junction bases left unmatched: 9. The CDR3 here is CASSPETSGGAVGEQYF. The CDR3 DNA follows: TGTGCCAGCTCACCAGAGACTAGCGGGGGGGCAGTCGGCGAGCAGTACTTC.

The chain uses TRBV7-2 and TRBJ2-1; 9 bases match TRBD1. The CDR3 loop spans 13 amino acids. V lost 8 bases to trimming and J lost 7 bases; unmatched junction nucleotides: 6. Per germline, CDR1 SGHTA and CDR2 FQGNSA. CDR3 loop: CASRGQGRNEQFF. The CDR3 DNA follows: TGTGCCAGCCGCGGACAGGGGCGGAATGAGCAGTTCTTC.

The V gene is TRBV2, the J gene TRBJ2-6; perhaps TRBD1 as D (6 bases). V was pared by 4 bases and J by 0 bases, with 7 bases between. This CDR3 has 15 amino acids. Germline-derived CDR1 and CDR2 are SNHLY and FYNNEI. The CDR3 DNA reads as TGTGCCAGCAGTGCGGACAGCTCTGGGGCCAACGTCCTGACTTTC. Translation: CASSADSSGANVLTF.

The chain uses TRBV6-1 and TRBJ2-7, with no clear D. Trimming stripped 1 base from V and 2 bases from J, with 18 bases between. This CDR3 has 17 amino acids. CDR1 is MNHNS and CDR2 is SASEGT in the germline V gene. The CDR3 bases are TGTGCCAGCAGTGAAGTGGGCGCTGGCAGTTTTACCTACGAGCAGTACTTC. Its protein product is CASSEVGAGSFTYEQYF.

The V call is TRBV29-1, the J call TRBJ1-1; 7 positions agree with TRBD1. V lost 6 bases to trimming and J lost 6 bases; unmatched junction nucleotides: 4. The CDR3 has 11 residues. Looked up from germline, CDR1 is SQVTM and CDR2 is ANQGSEA. CDR3 sequence (DNA): TGCAGCGTCAATGACAGGGCTGAAGCTTTCTTT. This translates into CSVNDRAEAFF.

This chain connects TRBV6-5 to TRBJ2-1; 7 nucleotides match TRBD2. The germline V gene encodes CDR1 MNHEY and CDR2 SVGAGI. V lost 5 bases, J lost 2 bases, and 3 bases stayed unmatched. There are 14 residues in the CDR3. The CDR3 loop reads CASSIGTTYNEQFF. In DNA, the CDR3 is TGTGCCAGCAGTATCGGGACTACCTACAATGAGCAGTTCTTC.

This chain connects TRBV4-1 to TRBJ2-5; unclear D gene. The ends were cut back, 3 bases at V and 4 bases at J, with 9 bases in the middle. CDR1 and CDR2 from the germline V gene are MGHRA and YSYEKL. The CDR3 length is 13 residues. The CDR3 nucleotides are TGCGCCAGCAGCCAGGACGGCCGAGAGACCCAGTACTTC. This translates into CASSQDGRETQYF.

This chain joins TRBV7-8 and TRBJ2-7, with 7 bases that match TRBD1. The V gene's germline CDR1 is SGHVS and CDR2 FQNEAQ. V gave up 6 bases and J gave up 4 bases; unmatched junction bases: 3. The CDR3 is made up of 12 amino acids. The CDR3 nucleotides read TGTGCCAGCAGTAGGGGGCTTTACGAGCAGTACTTC. This sequence encodes CASSRGLYEQYF.

The chain joins TRBV10-2 to TRBJ1-1; D call uncertain. This CDR3 is built from 14 residues. Between the trimmed V and J ends, which lost 1 base and 1 base, there was a span of 7 bases. CDR1 and CDR2 (germline): WSHSY, SAAADI. The CDR3 sequence is CASSELAQNTEAFF. The CDR3 DNA sequence: TGCGCCAGCAGTGAGTTAGCCCAGAACACTGAAGCTTTCTTT.

CDR3 in amino acids: CASSTGTYHNEQFF. Written as DNA, the CDR3 is TGTGCCAGCTCAACCGGGACTTATCACAATGAGCAGTTCTTC. The genes are TRBV18 and TRBJ2-1; D is possibly TRBD2 (6 bases). The V and J ends lost 5 bases and 5 bases respectively, with 13 bases between them. The CDR3 extends over 14 amino acids. Per germline, CDR1 KGHSH and CDR2 LQKENI.

The table lists this clone with a few counts. V and J are TRBV7-6 and TRBJ2-1; unclear D gene. In germline, CDR1 is SGHVS, CDR2 FNYEAQ. V was clipped by 4 bases and J by 3 bases, with 4 bases between them. The CDR3 consists of 12 residues. CDR3 nucleotide sequence: TGTGCCAGCAGCTCCCTCTACAATGAGCAGTTCTTC. As protein: CASSSLYNEQFF.

J is TRBJ2-5 and V is TRBV7-6, with a tentative D call TRBD2 (5 bases). The CDR3 runs to 13 residues. V lost 5 bases to trimming and J lost 0 bases, with 7 bases between them. Germline-derived CDR1 and CDR2 are SGHVS and FNYEAQ. CDR3 nucleotides: TGTGCCAGCAGCCTGGACTACCAAGAGACCCAGTACTTC. Its protein product is CASSLDYQETQYF.

The genes are TRBV28 and TRBJ1-1, with 9 bases that match TRBD1. J was trimmed by 1 base and V by 5 bases; bases with no gene match: 5. CDR3 length: 15 residues. In germline, CDR1 is MDHEN, CDR2 SYDVKM. CDR3 residues: CASSPPDRGNTEAFF. The CDR3 DNA is TGTGCCAGCAGTCCCCCGGACAGGGGGAACACTGAAGCTTTCTTT.

The chain joins TRBV7-9 to TRBJ1-1; D unresolved. The CDR3 consists of 12 residues. Per the germline V gene, CDR1 is SEHNR and CDR2 is FQNEAQ (reference sequence). The ends were cut back, 4 bases at V and 6 bases at J, with 9 bases in the middle. CDR3 sequence: CASSWGEAEAFF. DNA for the CDR3: TGTGCCAGCAGCTGGGGTGAGGCTGAAGCTTTCTTT. The full variable domain, in which reference TRBV7-9 and TRBJ1-1 provide the parts outside the CDR3, is DTGVSQNPRHKITKRGQNVTFRCDPISEHNRLYWYRQTLGQGPEFLTYFQNEAQLEKSRLLSDRFSAERPKGSFSTLEIQRTEQGDSAMYLCASSWGEAEAFFGQGTRLTVV.

The CDR3 DNA follows: TGTGCCACCAGCAGAGAGTTTAGGGTGACAACTAATGAAAAACTGTTTTTT. Its translation: CATSREFRVTTNEKLFF. The V gene is TRBV15, the J gene TRBJ1-4, with D hard to call. V was clipped by 0 bases and J by 0 bases, with 11 bases between them. Germline V gives CDR1 LNHNV, CDR2 YYDKDF (reference sequence). This CDR3 spans 17 amino acids.